These 19 T cell receptor beta chains came from one sample sequenced in a study of blood T cells in healthy people across ages. With a J-beta primer mix and a sample-barcoded 5' primer, a second PCR ran roughly 7 to 11 cycles. Using its own MiXCR run on the 5' RACE reads, TCRdb lists one record per CDR3 protein. Of around 690,000 distinct CDR3 sequences listed, around three fifths were seen once; the top ten hold 30% to 45%. Sequenced material: blood. The receptors derive from a man aged 60 to 69 in good health.

This chain joins TRBV27 and TRBJ2-7; D possibly uses TRBD1 or TRBD2 (5 bases each). V gave up 0 bases and J gave up 0 bases, with 15 bases separating them. Germline CDR1 and CDR2: MNHEY and SMNVEV (reference sequence). This CDR3 has 17 residues. The CDR3 is CASSLSGVRWTSYEQYF. The CDR3 bases are TGTGCCAGCAGTTTATCGGGGGTGAGGTGGACCTCCTACGAGCAGTACTTC.

This clonotype was seen a few times. The chain links TRBV7-9 to TRBJ1-4; 8 bases line up with TRBD1. The CDR3 runs 15 residues. J gave up 7 bases and V 2 bases, and 6 bases lay outside the gene matches. Germline V CDR1 and CDR2: SEHNR, FQNEAQ (reference sequence). The CDR3 is CASSLTGTGGEKLFF. CDR3 coding DNA: TGTGCCAGCAGCTTAACCGGGACAGGAGGTGAAAAACTGTTTTTT.

The chain has TRBV3-1 and TRBJ2-1, with 9 bases that match TRBD2. CDR1 LGHDT and CDR2 YNNKEL come from the germline V gene (reference sequence). V trimming: 0 bases; J trimming: 2 bases; junction bases outside the gene matches: 2. This CDR3 comprises 16 residues. The CDR3 region is CASSQERGGPYNEQFF. CDR3 DNA: TGTGCCAGCAGCCAAGAGCGGGGGGGCCCCTACAATGAGCAGTTCTTC.

The chain joins TRBV2 to TRBJ2-1; 14 nucleotides match TRBD2. V shed 8 bases and J 4 bases; nucleotides not matched to a gene: 4. This CDR3 region has 15 residues. Per the germline V gene, CDR1 is SNHLY and CDR2 is FYNNEI. The CDR3 here is CASRRTSGGYNEQFF. The CDR3 nucleotides are TGTGCCAGCCGACGGACTAGCGGGGGGTACAATGAGCAGTTCTTC.

This clonotype came up once. The chain employs TRBV15 and TRBJ1-2; no clear D gene. CDR1 and CDR2 from the germline V gene are LNHNV and YYDKDF (reference sequence). This CDR3 is 13 amino acids long. Deletions cut 0 bases from V and 8 bases from J, with 10 bases between. This chain's CDR3 is CATSRDLERGYTF. The CDR3 DNA follows: TGTGCCACCAGCAGAGATTTGGAAAGAGGCTACACCTTC.

This clonotype was counted between two and nine times. The V gene is TRBV10-3, the J gene TRBJ2-7; 10 positions match TRBD1. The CDR3 sequence is 15 residues long. Looked up from germline, CDR1 is ENHRY and CDR2 is SYGVKD. V lost 4 bases, J lost 3 bases, and 6 bases stayed unmatched. The CDR3 sequence: CAISGGTGDNYEQYF. In nucleotides, the CDR3 is TGTGCCATCAGTGGAGGGACAGGGGACAACTACGAGCAGTACTTC.

This chain connects TRBV20-1 to TRBJ1-5; a weak D match, TRBD1 (6 bases). Trimming removed 2 bases at V and 3 bases at J, with 11 bases between. The CDR3 spans 14 residues. Germline loops: CDR1 DFQATT, CDR2 SNEGSKA (reference sequence). The CDR3 region has the DNA TGCAGTGCTAGACTCAGGGGCGTCAATCAGCCCCAGCATTTT. Translation: CSARLRGVNQPQHF.

The chain carries TRBV16 and TRBJ2-3, with D perhaps being TRBD1 or TRBD2 (5 bases each). V was cut by 4 bases and J by 5 bases, with 16 bases left in between. The CDR3 extends over 15 amino acids. Germline CDR1 reads KGHSY; CDR2 reads FQNENV. CDR3 DNA sequence: TGTGCCAGCAGCCCCCCCCTTATGGGGGAAGATACGCAGTATTTT. This gives the protein CASSPPLMGEDTQYF.

The CDR3 DNA is TGCAGTGCCCGTGGTGGGACCCCATTAAACATTCAGTACTTC. This gives the protein CSARGGTPLNIQYF. The chain has TRBV20-1 and TRBJ2-4; D is possibly TRBD1 or TRBD2 (5 bases each). This CDR3 region has 14 residues. CDR1 is DFQATT and CDR2 is SNEGSKA in the germline V gene (reference sequence). Trimming took off 6 bases at V and 6 bases at J, with 18 bases between the two ends.

This clonotype was recorded once. The chain uses TRBV5-1 and TRBJ2-1; 7 bases fit TRBD2. The V gene end was trimmed by 6 bases and the J gene end by 8 bases; junction bases not matched to a gene: 11. Germline-derived CDR1 and CDR2 are SGHRS and YFSETQ. The CDR3 totals 14 residues. CDR3 in amino acids: CASMRQSGEYEQFF. CDR3 nucleotides: TGCGCCAGCATGCGACAAAGCGGGGAATATGAGCAGTTCTTC.

The chain carries TRBV6-6 and TRBJ2-1, with 11 bases fitting TRBD1. CDR1 and CDR2 (germline): MNHNY, SVGAGI (reference sequence). J gave up 3 bases and V 3 bases, and 4 bases lay outside the gene matches. This CDR3 has 16 residues. CDR3: CASSYRGTGGYNEQFF. The CDR3 nucleotides are TGTGCCAGCAGTTATAGGGGGACAGGGGGCTACAATGAGCAGTTCTTC.

With regard to this clonotype: Since a much larger clone is just one base distant, this may be a read error. The chain recombines TRBV29-1 with TRBJ2-6; either TRBD1 or TRBD2 may supply D (6 bases each). The CDR3 runs to 13 residues. Germline lookup yields CDR1 SQVTM and CDR2 ANQGSEA. The CDR3 coding sequence is TGCAGCGTTAAAGGCTCGGGGGCCAACGTCCTGTCTTTC. It yields the protein CSVKGSGANVLSF.

The CDR3 spells CASSGQEQAFF. The CDR3 DNA sequence: TGTGCCAGCTCCGGCCAAGAGCAGGCTTTCTTT. This chain joins TRBV6-5 and TRBJ1-1; no reliable D call. Trimming took off 8 bases at V and 11 bases at J, with 15 bases between the two ends. The CDR3 covers 11 residues. Germline V gives CDR1 MNHEY, CDR2 SVGAGI.

This clonotype was detected only a few times. The chain links TRBV7-9 to TRBJ2-1; D is uncertain. This CDR3 comprises 16 residues. The germline V gene encodes CDR1 SEHNR and CDR2 FQNEAQ (reference sequence). V lost 5 bases, J lost 6 bases, and 20 bases lay in between. The CDR3 sequence: CASSAGRLPKANEQFF. CDR3 bases: TGTGCCAGCAGCGCAGGTCGTCTACCAAAGGCCAATGAGCAGTTCTTC.

This chain connects TRBV4-1 to TRBJ2-5; 10 bases fit TRBD2. CDR1 and CDR2 from the germline V gene are MGHRA and YSYEKL. V was clipped by 4 bases and J by 1 base; unmatched bases: 15. This CDR3 is 19 amino acids long. CDR3: CASSPDTPTVAGGQETQYF. For the CDR3, the DNA is TGCGCCAGCAGCCCGGACACCCCCACTGTAGCGGGGGGCCAAGAGACCCAGTACTTC.

The chain links TRBV3-1 to TRBJ2-5; 13 bases agree with TRBD2. CDR1 and CDR2 (germline): LGHDT, YNNKEL (reference sequence). V shed 0 bases, J shed 6 bases, and the junction held 4 bases outside the gene matches. This CDR3 region has 16 residues. The CDR3 DNA reads TGTGCCAGCAGCCAAGAGGGGACTAGCGGGGCGAAGACCCAGTACTTC. Translation: CASSQEGTSGAKTQYF.

The chain is built from TRBV7-7 and TRBJ2-2; D possibly corresponds to TRBD1 (6 bases). CDR1 is SSHAT, CDR2 FNYEAQ, per germline (reference sequence). With 5 bases removed from V and 1 base from J, the gap between germline ends came to 11 bases. The CDR3 length is 15 residues. CDR3 loop: CASSPGTRNTGELFF. The CDR3 bases are TGTGCCAGCAGCCCAGGGACAAGGAACACCGGGGAGCTGTTTTTT.

The V call is TRBV29-1, the J call TRBJ2-3; TRBD2 is a possible D gene (6 bases). The V gene's germline CDR1 is SQVTM and CDR2 ANQGSEA. CDR3 length: 11 amino acids. The CDR3 protein is CTTRETDTQYF. DNA of the CDR3: TGCACCACCCGGGAGACAGATACGCAGTATTTT.

The chain uses TRBV6-1 and TRBJ2-1; no reliable D call. CDR1 MNHNS and CDR2 SASEGT come from the germline V gene. Trimming removed 10 bases at V and 5 bases at J, with 15 bases between. The CDR3 contains 13 residues. CDR3 protein: CATQLESHNEQFF. In nucleotides, the CDR3 is TGTGCCACCCAGCTTGAGTCGCACAATGAGCAGTTCTTC.